The clone carrying this T cell receptor (beta chain) was detected many times. Its target is not known. The sample originates from a study of T cells after yellow fever vaccination. Whole-study results and caveats: Detected again after the booster were most primary-vaccination clones, at almost 97% CD4 and 80% to 90% CD8.

Germline loops: CDR1 SQVTM, CDR2 ANQGSEA. V lost 4 bases, J lost 7 bases, and 22 bases lay in between. The CDR3 is made up of 15 amino acids. As TCR cDNA was made by 5'RACE template switching, a universal primer site and UMIs were added. TCRdb reprocessed the 5' RACE reads with MiXCR, giving one entry per CDR3 protein. The repertoire includes roughly 300,000 distinct CDR3 sequences, around 6.8% of them detected once, and about a sixth sits in the top ten. This TCR derives from a man aged 18 to 29 who received the YFV17D yellow fever vaccine. V is TRBV29-1 and J is TRBJ1-2; tentative D call: TRBD1 (5 bases). The source was PBMCs, collected about 41 days after the first yellow fever vaccination. This chain's CDR3 is CSVVGRFEGFSGYTF. For the CDR3, the DNA is TGCAGCGTTGTGGGGCGGTTCGAGGGATTCTCTGGCTACACCTTC.